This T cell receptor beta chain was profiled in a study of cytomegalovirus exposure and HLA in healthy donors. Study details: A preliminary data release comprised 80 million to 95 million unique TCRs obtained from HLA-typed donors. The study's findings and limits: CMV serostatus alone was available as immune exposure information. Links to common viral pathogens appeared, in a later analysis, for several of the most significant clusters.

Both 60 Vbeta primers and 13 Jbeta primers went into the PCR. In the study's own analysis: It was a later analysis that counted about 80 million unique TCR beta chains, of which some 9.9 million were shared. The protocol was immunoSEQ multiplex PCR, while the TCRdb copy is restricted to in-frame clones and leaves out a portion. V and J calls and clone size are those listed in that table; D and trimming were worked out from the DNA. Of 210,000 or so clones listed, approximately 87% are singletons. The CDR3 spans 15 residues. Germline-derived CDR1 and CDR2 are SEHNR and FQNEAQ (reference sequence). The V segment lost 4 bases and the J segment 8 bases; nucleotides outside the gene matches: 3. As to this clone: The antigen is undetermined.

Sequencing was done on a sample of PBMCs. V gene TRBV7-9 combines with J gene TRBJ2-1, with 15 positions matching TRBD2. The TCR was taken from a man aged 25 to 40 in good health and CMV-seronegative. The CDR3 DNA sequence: TGTGCCAGCAGCTCGGGACTAGCGGGAGGCGATGAGCAGTTCTTC. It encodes CASSSGLAGGDEQFF.